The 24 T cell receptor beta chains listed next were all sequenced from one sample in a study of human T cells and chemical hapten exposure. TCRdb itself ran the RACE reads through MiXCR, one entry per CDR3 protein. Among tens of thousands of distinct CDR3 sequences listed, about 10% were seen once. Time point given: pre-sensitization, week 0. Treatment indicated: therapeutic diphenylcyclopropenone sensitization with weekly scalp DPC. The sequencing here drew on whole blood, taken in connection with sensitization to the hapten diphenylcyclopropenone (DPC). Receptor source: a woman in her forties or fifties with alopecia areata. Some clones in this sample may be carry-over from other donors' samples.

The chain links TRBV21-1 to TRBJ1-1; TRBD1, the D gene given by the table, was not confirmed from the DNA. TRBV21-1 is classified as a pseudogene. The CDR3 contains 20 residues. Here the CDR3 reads CASSKGDRLKKSGGNTEAFF. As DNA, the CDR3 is TGTGCCAGCAGCAAAGGGGACAGGCTCAAAAAAAGTGGCGGGAACACTGAAGCTTTCTTT.

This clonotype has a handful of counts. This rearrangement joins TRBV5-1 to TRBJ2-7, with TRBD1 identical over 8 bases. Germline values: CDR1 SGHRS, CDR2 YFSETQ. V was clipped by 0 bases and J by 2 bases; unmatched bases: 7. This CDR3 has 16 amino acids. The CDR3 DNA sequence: TGCGCCAGCAGCTTGGTGCCCACAGGGGGTCCCTACGAGCAGTACTTC. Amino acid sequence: CASSLVPTGGPYEQYF.

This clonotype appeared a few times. The CDR3 region has the DNA TGTGCCAGCAGCCTTGGGGACACAAACGAGCAGTACTTC. Translated: CASSLGDTNEQYF. The chain combines TRBV6-6 with TRBJ2-7; a weak D match, TRBD1 (6 bases). V was pared by 6 bases and J by 5 bases, with 14 bases between. This CDR3 has 13 residues. Germline V gene sequence: CDR1 MNHNY, CDR2 SVGAGI (reference sequence).

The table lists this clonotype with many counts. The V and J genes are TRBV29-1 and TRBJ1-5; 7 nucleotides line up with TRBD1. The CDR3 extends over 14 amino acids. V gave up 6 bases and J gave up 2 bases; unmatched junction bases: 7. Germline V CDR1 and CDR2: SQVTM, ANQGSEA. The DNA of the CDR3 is TGCAGCGTCGCACCTACAGGGGGCAATCAGCCCCAGCATTTT. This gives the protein CSVAPTGGNQPQHF.

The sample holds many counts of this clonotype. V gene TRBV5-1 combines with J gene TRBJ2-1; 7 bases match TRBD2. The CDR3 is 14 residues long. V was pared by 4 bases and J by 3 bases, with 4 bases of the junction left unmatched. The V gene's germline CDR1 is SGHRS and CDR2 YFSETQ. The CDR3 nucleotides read TGCGCCAGCAGCGGCGCGGGGGTCTACAATGAGCAGTTCTTC. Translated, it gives CASSGAGVYNEQFF.

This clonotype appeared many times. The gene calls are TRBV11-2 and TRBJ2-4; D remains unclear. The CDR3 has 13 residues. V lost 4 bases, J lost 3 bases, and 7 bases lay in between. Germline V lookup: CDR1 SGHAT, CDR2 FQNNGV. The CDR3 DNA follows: TGTGCCAGCAGCTCCATTAGCAAAAACATTCAGTACTTC. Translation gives CASSSISKNIQYF.

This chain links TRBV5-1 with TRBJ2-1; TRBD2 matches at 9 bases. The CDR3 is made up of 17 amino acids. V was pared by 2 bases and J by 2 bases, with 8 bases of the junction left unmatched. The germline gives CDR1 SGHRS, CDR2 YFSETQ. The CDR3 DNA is TGCGCCAGCAGCTTTTCCAGCGGGAGGTCAGCCTACAATGAGCAGTTCTTC. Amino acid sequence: CASSFSSGRSAYNEQFF.

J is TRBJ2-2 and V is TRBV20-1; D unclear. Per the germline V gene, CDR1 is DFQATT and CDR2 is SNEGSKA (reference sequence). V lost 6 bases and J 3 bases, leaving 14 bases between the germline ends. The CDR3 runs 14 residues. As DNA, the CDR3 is TGCAGTGCCCCTGGGCCCCGGGACACCGGGGAGCTGTTTTTT. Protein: CSAPGPRDTGELFF.

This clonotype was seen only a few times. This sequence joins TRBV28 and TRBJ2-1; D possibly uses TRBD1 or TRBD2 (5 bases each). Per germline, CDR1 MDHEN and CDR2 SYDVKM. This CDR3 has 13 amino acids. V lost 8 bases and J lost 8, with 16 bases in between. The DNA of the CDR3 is TGTGCCAGCGGGAGAGGGACGGTCTATGAGCAGTTCTTC. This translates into CASGRGTVYEQFF.

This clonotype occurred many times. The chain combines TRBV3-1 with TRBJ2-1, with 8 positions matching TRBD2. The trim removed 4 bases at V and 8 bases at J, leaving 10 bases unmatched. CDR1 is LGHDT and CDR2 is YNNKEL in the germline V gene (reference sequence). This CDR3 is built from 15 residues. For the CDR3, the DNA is TGTGCCAGCAGCCCCGGCGTCCGGGAGGGGGATGAGCAGTTCTTC. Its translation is CASSPGVREGDEQFF.

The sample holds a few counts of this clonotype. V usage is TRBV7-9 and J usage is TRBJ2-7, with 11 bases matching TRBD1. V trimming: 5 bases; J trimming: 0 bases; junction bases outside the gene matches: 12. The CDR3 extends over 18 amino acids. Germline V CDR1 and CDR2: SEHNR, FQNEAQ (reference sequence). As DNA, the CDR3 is TGTGCCAGCAGCCCTCCTCCATCCGGGACAGGGGGCTCCTACGAGCAGTACTTC. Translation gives CASSPPPSGTGGSYEQYF.

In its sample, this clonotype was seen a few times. DNA for the CDR3: TGTGCCAGCATTTTAGGGGGACCCTCCTACAATGAGCAGTTCTTC. Translated, it gives CASILGGPSYNEQFF. This chain connects TRBV6-2 or TRBV6-3 to TRBJ2-1; D possibly corresponds to TRBD1 (6 bases). Germline CDR1 MNHEY, CDR2 SVGEGT. The germline V and J ends were trimmed by 7 bases and 0 bases, with 13 bases remaining between them. The CDR3 contains 15 residues.

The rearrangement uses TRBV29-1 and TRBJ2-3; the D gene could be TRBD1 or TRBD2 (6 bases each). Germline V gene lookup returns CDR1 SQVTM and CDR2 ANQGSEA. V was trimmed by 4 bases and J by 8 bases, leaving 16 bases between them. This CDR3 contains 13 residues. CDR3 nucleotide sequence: TGCAGCGTTGGGGGAGGACAGCCTAGTACGCAGTATTTT. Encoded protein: CSVGGGQPSTQYF.

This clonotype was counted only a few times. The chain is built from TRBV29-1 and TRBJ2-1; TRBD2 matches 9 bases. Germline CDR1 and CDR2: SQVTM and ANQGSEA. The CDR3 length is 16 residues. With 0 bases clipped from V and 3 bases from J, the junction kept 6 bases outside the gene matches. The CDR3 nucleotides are TGCAGCGTTGAAGATAGACTAGCGGCGATCTACAATGAGCAGTTCTTC. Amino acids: CSVEDRLAAIYNEQFF.

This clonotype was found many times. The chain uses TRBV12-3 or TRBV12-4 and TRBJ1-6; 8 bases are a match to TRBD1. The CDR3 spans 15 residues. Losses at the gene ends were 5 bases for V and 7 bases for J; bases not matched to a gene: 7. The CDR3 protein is CASSPPTGANSPLHF. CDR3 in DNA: TGTGCCAGCAGTCCACCGACAGGGGCCAATTCACCCCTCCACTTT.

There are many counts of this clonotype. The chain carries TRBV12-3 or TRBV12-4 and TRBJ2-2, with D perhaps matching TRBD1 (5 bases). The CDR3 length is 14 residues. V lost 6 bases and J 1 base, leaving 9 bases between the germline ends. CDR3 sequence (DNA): TGTGCCAGCAGGGTCACAGGGAACACCGGGGAGCTGTTTTTT. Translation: CASRVTGNTGELFF.

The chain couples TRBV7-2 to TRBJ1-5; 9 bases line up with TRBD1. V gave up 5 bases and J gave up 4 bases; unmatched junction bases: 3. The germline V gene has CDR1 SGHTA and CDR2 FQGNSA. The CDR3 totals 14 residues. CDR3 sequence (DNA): TGTGCCAGCAGCATGACAGGGGGGAATCAGCCCCAGCATTTT. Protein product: CASSMTGGNQPQHF. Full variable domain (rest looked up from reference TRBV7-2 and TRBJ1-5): GAGVSQSPSNKVTEKGKDVELRCDPISGHTALYWYRQSLGQGLEFLIYFQGNSAPDKSGLPSDRFSAERTGGSVSTLTIQRTQQEDSAVYLCASSMTGGNQPQHFGDGTRLSIL.

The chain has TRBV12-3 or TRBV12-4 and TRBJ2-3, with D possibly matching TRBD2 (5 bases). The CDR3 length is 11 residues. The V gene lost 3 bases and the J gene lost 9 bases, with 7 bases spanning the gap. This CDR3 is CASSLRVTQYF. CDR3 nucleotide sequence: TGTGCCAGCAGTTTGAGGGTAACGCAGTATTTT.

DNA for the CDR3: TGTGCCAGCAGTGAACTAGCGGGAGCGGGAGAGACCCAGTACTTC. It encodes CASSELAGAGETQYF. This sequence joins TRBV6-4 and TRBJ2-5; 11 nucleotides align to TRBD2. This CDR3 has 15 amino acids. The V and J ends lost 3 bases and 4 bases, in that order; junction bases with no gene match: 4. Germline CDR1 reads MRHNA; CDR2 reads SNTAGT.

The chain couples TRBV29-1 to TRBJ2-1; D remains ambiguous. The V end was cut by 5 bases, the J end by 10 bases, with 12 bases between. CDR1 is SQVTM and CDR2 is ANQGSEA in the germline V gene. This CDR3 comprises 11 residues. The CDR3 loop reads CSVRPLGEQFF. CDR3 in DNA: TGCAGCGTTCGACCCCTGGGGGAGCAGTTCTTC.

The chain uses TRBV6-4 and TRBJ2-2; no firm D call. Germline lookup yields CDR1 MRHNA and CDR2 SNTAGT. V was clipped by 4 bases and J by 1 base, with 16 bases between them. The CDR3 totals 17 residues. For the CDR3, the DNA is TGTGCCAGCAGTGCCGCCCTTCGTCACCGGAACACCGGGGAGCTGTTTTTT. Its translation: CASSAALRHRNTGELFF.

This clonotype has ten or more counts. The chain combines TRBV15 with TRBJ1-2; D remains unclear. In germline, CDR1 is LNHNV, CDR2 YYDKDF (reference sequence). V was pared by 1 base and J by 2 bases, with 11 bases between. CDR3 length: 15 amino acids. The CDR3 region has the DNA TGTGCCACCAGCAGAGGTCGGGGAGAGAACTATGGCTACACCTTC. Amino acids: CATSRGRGENYGYTF.

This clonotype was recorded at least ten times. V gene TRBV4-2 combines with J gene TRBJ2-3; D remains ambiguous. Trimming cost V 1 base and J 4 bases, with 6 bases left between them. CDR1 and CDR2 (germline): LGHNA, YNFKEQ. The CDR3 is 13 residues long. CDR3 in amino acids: CASSQVQADTQYF. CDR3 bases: TGTGCCAGCAGCCAAGTCCAGGCAGATACGCAGTATTTT.

The CDR3 loop is CASSQTRDAVETQYF. Written as DNA, the CDR3 is TGCGCCAGCAGCCAGACCAGGGACGCGGTAGAGACCCAGTACTTC. The gene calls are TRBV4-3 and TRBJ2-5; D may correspond to TRBD1 or TRBD2 (5 bases each). Germline V CDR1 and CDR2: LGHNA, YSLEER. The ends were cut back, 3 bases at V and 4 bases at J, with 15 bases in the middle. This CDR3 contains 15 residues.